This TCR beta chain was recovered during a study of T-cell reconstitution after alpha-beta-depleted transplantation in children. Overall study findings and caveats: Reportedly, roughly two months post-transplant, alpha-beta T cells arose from several hundred expanded graft clones. One year after transplant, T-cell counts and diversity came mostly from newly produced T cells. Diversity of TCRbeta at day 60 was high in some patients, arising from surviving recipient T cells and thymic progenitors.

This sample's TCRbeta library carried unique molecular identifier barcodes. TCRdb called the PCR reads again in MiXCR, with one record for every CDR3 protein. This table has fewer than 550,000 distinct CDR3 sequences, under 12% appearing once. CDR1 and CDR2 from the germline V gene are MNHEY and SMNVEV (reference sequence). This CDR3 region has 14 residues. Trimming shortened V by 5 bases and J by 3 bases, and 14 bases separated the two germline ends. As regards this clonotype: Its target is unknown.

This TCR derives from a child younger than 10 with inherited bone marrow failure, due to receive a stem cell transplant. This sequence joins TRBV27 and TRBJ2-7, with unresolved D. The starting material was PBMCs, obtained before TCRalphabeta/CD19-depleted stem cell transplant. The CDR3 is CASSPDRAIYEQYF. Here the CDR3 DNA reads TGTGCCAGCAGTCCTGATCGGGCCATCTACGAGCAGTACTTC.